Included here is one TCR beta chain sequence, with context. Sequencing was performed with immunoSEQ multiplex PCR; in TCRdb, only in-frame clones are kept and a portion is missing. The sample has tens of thousands of clones, about 91% seen once. The entry originates in a study of control samples from healthy donors and cancer patients. This CDR3 is built from 15 residues. Germline CDR1 SGHNT, CDR2 YENEEA. Trimming at V came to 2 bases and at J to 3 bases, leaving 7 bases not matched to a gene. Sample: blood. The chain has TRBV11-3 and TRBJ2-7; TRBD2 agrees at 7 bases. This receptor was taken from a man aged 45-60 years in good health. CDR3: CASSLRGGGLYEQYF. The DNA of the CDR3 is TGTGCCAGCAGCTTAAGGGGCGGGGGACTCTACGAGCAGTACTTC.